The 9 T cell receptor beta chains given below trace back to one sample, sequenced in a study of cytomegalovirus exposure and HLA in healthy donors. PCR involved 60 Vbeta and 13 Jbeta primers. Profiling relied on immunoSEQ multiplex PCR, and the TCRdb table lists in-frame clones only, not all of them. The sample gives 120,000 to 150,000 clones, around 86% of which show up once; less than 3.5% is in the top ten. The source material was PBMCs. Every receptor here comes from a woman aged 25 to 39 in good health and CMV-seronegative.

The V call is TRBV10-3, the J call TRBJ2-5; 7 bases agree with TRBD1. This CDR3 region has 13 residues. Germline-derived CDR1 and CDR2 are ENHRY and SYGVKD. V lost 10 bases to trimming and J lost 0 bases; unmatched junction nucleotides: 5. The CDR3 here is CATRGQDQETQYF. CDR3 coding DNA: TGTGCCACCCGAGGACAGGACCAAGAGACCCAGTACTTC.

The V and J genes are TRBV28 and TRBJ2-1, with D possibly TRBD1 on 6 matching bases. The V gene lost 3 bases and the J gene lost 5 bases, with 23 bases spanning the gap. The CDR3 has 18 amino acids. Germline V gene lookup returns CDR1 MDHEN and CDR2 SYDVKM. The CDR3 region has the DNA TGTGCCAGCAGTTTCCTCATAGATGCAGGGGTACGGAACAATGAGCAGTTCTTC. Encoded protein: CASSFLIDAGVRNNEQFF.

The V call is TRBV28, the J call TRBJ1-5, with D tentatively TRBD1 (6 bases). Deletions cut 5 bases from V and 4 bases from J, with 15 bases between. CDR3 length: 15 amino acids. Germline values: CDR1 MDHEN, CDR2 SYDVKM. The CDR3, as DNA: TGTGCCAGCAGTAATCCGGGAAGGGGGAATCAGCCCCAGCATTTT. Amino acids: CASSNPGRGNQPQHF.

This sequence joins TRBV6-6 and TRBJ2-7, with 9 bases lining up with TRBD1. Germline-derived CDR1 and CDR2 are MNHNY and SVGAGI (reference sequence). V was pared by 2 bases and J by 5 bases, with 7 bases of the junction left unmatched. The CDR3 sequence is 15 residues long. The CDR3, as DNA: TGTGCCAGCAGTTACCCAGGACAGGGGAGGGACGAGCAGTACTTC. Encoded protein: CASSYPGQGRDEQYF.

The V gene is TRBV30, the J gene TRBJ1-6, with D possibly being TRBD1 (5 bases). V was shortened by 0 bases and J by 7 bases, with 13 bases between the two germline ends. Germline CDR1 GTSNPN, CDR2 SVGIG (reference sequence). The CDR3 is 15 residues long. CDR3 nucleotide sequence: TGTGCCTGGAGTGTACACGGGGGGAGGAATTCACCCCTCCACTTT. Protein: CAWSVHGGRNSPLHF.

The chain is built from TRBV2 and TRBJ1-2; 10 bases match TRBD1. The length of the CDR3 is 14 residues. Germline assignment: CDR1 SNHLY and CDR2 FYNNEI. V was clipped by 4 bases and J by 3 bases; unmatched bases: 2. The CDR3 sequence is CASSGTGGYYGYTF. DNA of the CDR3: TGTGCCAGCAGTGGGACAGGGGGATACTATGGCTACACCTTC.

Points on this clone: The junction does not match germline at one end; this may be a read error. The V call is TRBV10-3, the J call TRBJ1-2; TRBD1 agrees at 9 bases. Germline V CDR1 and CDR2: ENHRY, SYGVKD. This CDR3 has 15 residues. Here the CDR3 DNA reads TGTGCCATCAGTGAGTCCATAAGAAGGACAGGGGCCTCCTCCTTC. Amino acids: CAISESIRRTGASSF.

The J gene is TRBJ2-7, the V gene TRBV9; TRBD2 agrees at 11 bases. Germline V gene data show CDR1 as SGDLS and CDR2 as YYNGEE. The CDR3 has 14 residues. V trimming: 3 bases; J trimming: 7 bases; junction bases outside the gene matches: 6. CDR3: CASSGLAGGGEQYF. The CDR3 DNA is TGTGCCAGCAGCGGGCTAGCGGGGGGAGGAGAGCAGTACTTC.

The chain carries TRBV19 and TRBJ1-2; 10 positions match TRBD1. V lost 8 bases to trimming and J lost 4 bases; unmatched junction nucleotides: 7. CDR1 and CDR2 from the germline V gene are LNHDA and SQIVND (reference sequence). This CDR3 spans 14 amino acids. CDR3 bases: TGTGCCAGTGCAGGAGGGGACAGGGGCTATGGCTACACCTTC. Its translation is CASAGGDRGYGYTF.